This T cell receptor (beta chain) was profiled in a study of blood T cell repertoires in COVID-19. In the source study's methods: Amplification of reference gene primers provided the estimated nucleated cell counts. Some clones are missing from TCRdb's copy, which holds only in-frame ones; the method was immunoSEQ multiplex PCR. V, J and clone size reflect that table, while D and trimming were determined from the DNA. The table includes more than 150,000 clones, around 87% detected once. Germline CDR1 SGHRS, CDR2 YFSETQ. The CDR3 contains 15 residues. Trimming took off 0 bases at V and 1 base at J, with 8 bases between the two ends. Points on this clone: Other DNA sequences in this specimen translate into the identical CDR3.

Sequencing used peripheral blood. The rearrangement joins TRBV5-1 to TRBJ1-5; TRBD1 is a possible D gene (6 bases). This clonotype originated in a middle-aged man with active or convalescent COVID-19. CDR3 coding DNA: TGCGCCAGCAGCTTGGAGACAGGAAGCAATCAGCCCCAGCATTTT. It specifies CASSLETGSNQPQHF.